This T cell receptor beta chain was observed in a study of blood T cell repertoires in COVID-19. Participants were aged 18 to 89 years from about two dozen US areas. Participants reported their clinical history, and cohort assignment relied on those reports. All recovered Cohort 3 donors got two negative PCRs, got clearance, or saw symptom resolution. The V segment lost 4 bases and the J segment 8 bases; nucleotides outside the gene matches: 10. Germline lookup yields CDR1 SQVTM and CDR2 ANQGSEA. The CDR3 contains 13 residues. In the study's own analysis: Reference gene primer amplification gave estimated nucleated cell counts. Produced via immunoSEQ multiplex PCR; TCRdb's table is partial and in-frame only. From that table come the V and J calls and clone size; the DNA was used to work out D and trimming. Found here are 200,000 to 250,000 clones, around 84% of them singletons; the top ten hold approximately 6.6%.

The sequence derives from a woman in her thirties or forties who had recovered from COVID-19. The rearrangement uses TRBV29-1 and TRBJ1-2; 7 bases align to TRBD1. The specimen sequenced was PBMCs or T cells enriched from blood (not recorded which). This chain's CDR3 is CSVAARDSWGYTF. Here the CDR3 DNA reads TGCAGCGTTGCGGCCAGGGACAGCTGGGGCTACACCTTC.